A single TCR beta chain is shown here with its context. This record comes from a study of shared clonotypes between healthy human individuals. The germline V gene encodes CDR1 MDHEN and CDR2 SYDVKM. The CDR3 extends over 15 amino acids. V was clipped by 6 bases and J by 4 bases; unmatched bases: 10. Free of recent acute infections or vaccinations, the donors were healthy HIV-negative adults. Some clones are missing from TCRdb's copy, which holds only in-frame ones; the method was immunoSEQ multiplex PCR. Here the sample spans 400,000 or so clones, 90% to 97% being singletons. The receptor was isolated from a man aged 30 to 45 in good health. Sequenced material: memory CD8+ T cells sorted from blood. The sample's subset: CD45RO+ cells pooled with CCR7-negative TemRA cells. V is TRBV28 and J is TRBJ2-7, with TRBD2 matching 9 bases. The CDR3 nucleotides are TGTGCCAGCAGCCCGCCTCGCGGGAGGGGATACGAGCAGTACTTC. Amino acids: CASSPPRGRGYEQYF.